The entry below gives a single TCR beta chain sequence along with its context. The record originates from a study of identical twins. TCRdb itself ran the 5' RACE reads through MiXCR, one entry per CDR3 protein. The sample lists under 350,000 distinct CDR3 sequences; over 8.5% were seen once. This sample also belongs to another study, concerning yellow fever vaccine responses in identical twins.

Specimen: CD8+ T cells sorted from blood. This clonotype was obtained from a woman between 18 and 29 years old in good health.

The DNA of the CDR3 is TGTGCCAGCAGTCCTCTCGGGGGTCAAGAGACCCAGTACTTC. Translation: CASSPLGGQETQYF. The chain couples TRBV27 to TRBJ2-5; a possible D gene is TRBD2 (6 bases). This CDR3 spans 14 amino acids. The germline V gene encodes CDR1 MNHEY and CDR2 SMNVEV (reference sequence). V shed 5 bases and J shed 2 bases, with 12 bases lying between them.